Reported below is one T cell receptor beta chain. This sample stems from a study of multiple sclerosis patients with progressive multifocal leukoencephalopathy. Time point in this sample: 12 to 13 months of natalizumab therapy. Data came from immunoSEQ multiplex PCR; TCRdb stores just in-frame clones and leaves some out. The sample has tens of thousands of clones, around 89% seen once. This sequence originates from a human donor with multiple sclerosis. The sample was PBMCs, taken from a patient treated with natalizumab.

DNA for the CDR3: TGTGCCAGCAGCCGTGAGGGCAGAGTCTCCTACGAGCAGTACTTC. Translated: CASSREGRVSYEQYF. J is TRBJ2-7 and V is TRBV9; D might be TRBD2 (5 bases). CDR1 is SGDLS, CDR2 YYNGEE, per germline. The CDR3 is made up of 15 amino acids. V dropped 4 bases and J dropped 0 bases, with 14 bases sitting between them.